This T cell receptor (beta chain) appears in the sequencing data of a study of cytomegalovirus exposure and HLA in healthy donors (dated by TCRdb to the late 2010s). Broadly, across the study: An earlier analysis of approximately 600 of the donors reported about 250 Gb of sequence data and 117 million unique TCR beta sequences from roughly 200 million T cells. High-throughput TCR immunosequencing, statistical association of individual TCRs with disease status, and machine learning were combined to predict cytomegalovirus infection status. A later analysis re-analyzed previously published TCR beta repertoires from roughly 690 donors and added high-resolution HLA genotyping to study TCR occurrence patterns. Among roughly 400 genotyped donors of the cohort, an average of 235,054 unique TCR beta nucleotide sequences were sequenced per donor, around 20% of them non-productive. Of the 300 to 500 genotyped donors, 81% were placed in the genetic ancestry cluster associated with self-reported Caucasian donors. Rather than using new phenotypic data, the later analysis identified candidate immune exposures from TCR beta sequences and from how often those sequences occurred across donors. Genome-wide SNP genotypes for about three fifths of the roughly 670 donors were used in a later genetic analysis, which treated that subset as a discovery cohort. In addition to the first cohort of around 670 subjects, a separate validation cohort of approximately 130 different subjects was used. The study profiled the T cell repertoires of under 850 subjects by immunosequencing and related them to cytomegalovirus serostatus. All discovery cohort repertoires had been generated on a single sequencing platform. The study aimed to test whether cataloging public T cell receptors could reveal signatures of past pathogen exposure. The number of typed donors differed by locus: about 629-640 for A, B, C, DRB1 and DQB1; 500 to 550 for DQA1; approximately 600 for DPA1; and 450 to 480 for DPB1. HLA typing covered class I and class II loci at four-digit resolution. Donor age, sex, ethnicity and CMV serostatus were compiled alongside the repertoire data. Roughly 320 gigabases of sequencing data and 70 million to 100 million unique TCR sequences made up an early release that covered approximately 700 HLA-typed donors. An earlier analysis of 587 of the donors used high-throughput TCR beta sequencing to judge whether each TCR beta V gene segment behaved as functional or pseudogenic. Four or five DR-DQ haplotypes were treated as single units for association and clustering because of strong linkage in the cohort.

The cohort consisted of some 730 healthy bone marrow donors. At the time of sampling, every cohort member was nominally healthy, though immune exposures that went unrecorded were likely present. The donor tested CMV seronegative and was one of the 352 seronegative cohort members. Each donor provided a peripheral blood sample, and peripheral blood mononuclear cells were used for TCR beta sequencing. Genomic DNA was extracted from the blood cell samples with the Qiagen DNeasy Blood Extraction Kit. This clone was picked up a small number of times. The clone's antigen remains unknown. It has no much larger one-base neighbor in the sample; base qualities were not kept. CDR3 length: 12 amino acids, cysteine to phenylalanine. Just the 36-base CDR3 DNA is kept, in frame starting at base 1. The germline V gene specifies SQVTM as CDR1 and ANQGSEA as CDR2. Relative to germline, V is 5 bases shorter and J is 9 bases shorter, with 14 bases between their ends.

Library creation used the immunoSEQ multiplex PCR assay. A mixture of 60 forward primers for TCR Vbeta segments and 13 reverse primers for TCR Jbeta segments was used in the multiplex PCR. Amplification of the CDR3 region of rearranged TCR beta genes was performed with a multiplex PCR assay on genomic DNA. On the Illumina HiSeq System, the amplified TCR beta libraries were sequenced as 87-base-pair reads. From the authors' description of their analysis: In a later analysis, some 80 million unique TCR beta chains were counted across the 650 to 750 repertoires, and approximately 9.9 million of these chains were shared by at least two donors. A nearest-neighbor algorithm error-corrected the raw reads and collapsed the reads into unique sequences, merging closely related sequences to remove PCR and sequencing errors. Alignment of CDR3 sequences to IMGT reference sequences was used to assign V, D and J gene segments. For a sequence to be retained, a match of at least six nucleotides to both a V gene segment and a J gene segment was required. Rearrangements were classified as productive when the CDR3 lacked stop codons and remained in frame with V and J, and all other rearrangements were classified as non-productive. CDR3 was defined by IMGT convention, running from the second conserved V-encoded cysteine to the conserved J-encoded phenylalanine. The earlier analysis of about 640 of the donors excluded any sequence lacking an unambiguous match to a single V gene segment. In an earlier analysis of roughly 500 of the donors, V segments were called functional above 56.7% productive rearrangements and were called segregating when the between-donor standard deviation exceeded 5%. A statistical classification framework was built to diagnose cytomegalovirus status from the catalog of TCR beta chain sequences. In a later analysis, TCR nucleotide sequences were compared against IMGT/GENE-DB human TR gene sequences so that V and J genes could be assigned. The TCRdist pipeline was used in a later analysis to assign CDR3 sequences and most-parsimonious VDJ recombination scenarios. A later analysis defined each TCR beta chain by its CDR3 amino acid sequence plus V-gene family, and excluded reads lacking a unique V-gene family. To address suspected cross-contamination and a sequencing artifact, a later analysis removed around 600 highly shared, low-generation-probability nucleotide sequences. For each public chain, a later analysis derived a clonal expansion index from normalized ranks of inferred template counts within each repertoire. In a later analysis, generation probabilities were computed with a VDJ recombination model fitted to out-of-frame rearrangements, and the resulting probabilities were checked against IGoR. A later analysis scored TCR-TCR, TCR-HLA and TCR-CMV co-occurrence with hypergeometric tests, applying a repertoire-size bias correction to TCR pairs. A later analysis estimated false discovery rates by permuting HLA or CMV assignments 20 times. In a later analysis, co-occurring TCRs were grouped using DBSCAN, with TCRdist sequence similarity added in when clustering inside HLA-allele-positive subsets. For co-occurrence clustering, repertoires with fewer than 30,000 or more than 120,000 public chains were excluded, along with 5 or 6 repertoires with anomalous nucleotide sharing. TCRdb limited this immuneACCESS table to in-frame rearrangements with V and J called. A share of clones is missing; checked studies link under half to unresolved V genes, and the rest is unexplained. V and J calls and clone size come straight from that table; D and trimming were deduced from the DNA. This sample comprises 150,000 or so clones, roughly 80% of them detected only once. Of the sample, 1.3% to 1.5% is held by the ten largest clones.

Broader findings and caveats from the paper: Some IMGT-functional V segments, including TRBV6-2 and TRBV6-3, could not be distinguished by the 87-base-pair reads and were therefore excluded. Because HLA typing was missing for some donors at each locus, association tests included only the typed subset. A further reported finding was that TCR beta sequences accurately predicted the HLA-A and HLA-B alleles for most subjects in the first cohort. An earlier analysis of approximately 540 of the donors showed that most TCR beta V segments appeared in productive rearrangements either about 87% or about 30% of the time, which broadly matched IMGT annotations. CMV serostatus was the only immune exposure information available for the cohort. In vitro tests confirmed that a few of the cytomegalovirus-associated TCR beta chains recognize cytomegalovirus antigens. In a later analysis, TCR association rates were found to vary across HLA loci, with the most associated TCRs seen for DRB1 alleles and the fewest for HLA-C alleles. A total of about 180 TCR beta chains were listed by the study as associated with cytomegalovirus. In a later analysis, some 18,000 TCR beta sequences were associated with specific HLA alleles at a false discovery rate of 0.05. It was suggested by the authors that the approach could potentially be generalized to other disease states and immunological phenotypes. In a later analysis, HLA-associated TCR beta chains were found to be more clonally expanded and to have lower generation probabilities than equally common non-associated chains. Correlated functional status among segregating V segments might reflect linkage disequilibrium, but an unknown experimental factor could not be ruled out. The cohort was sequenced for TCR beta chains only, and without alpha or paired-chain data the features that could be detected were limited. While some public TCRs were present in many individuals, most TCR sequences turned up only very rarely across donors. In a later genetic analysis, fewer N-insertions in productive TCRs were reported among donors in an Asian-associated ancestry cluster than the roughly 700-donor mean. When HLA alleles, especially DR and DQ, strongly co-occurred, attributing TCR associations to individual alleles was difficult. The presence/absence analyses assumed that sequencing depth was roughly uniform across donors, and that assumption may not be true. An association between a missense DCLRE1C variant and V-gene and J-gene trimming of TCR beta chains was found in a later genetic analysis and replicated in an independent cohort. According to a later analysis, most CMV-associated TCR beta chains appeared to be HLA-restricted, and the HLA associations seemed to be driven largely by CMV exposure. A cluster of highly shared sequence variants was judged likely to be a technical artifact of the sequencing pipeline. The classifier was reported to diagnose cytomegalovirus status with high specificity and sensitivity in both the original and validation cohorts. According to a later analysis, parvovirus B19, influenza, CMV and Epstein-Barr virus appeared linked to several top co-occurrence clusters. Over 15 rarely observed V segments, including chromosome 9 orphons, were excluded from the earlier analysis of some 590 of the donors because counts were too low.

The receptor was derived from a female donor in good health and CMV-seronegative. Specimen: PBMCs. The sequence joins TRBV29-1 to TRBJ2-4; perhaps TRBD2 is the D gene, with 5 bases matching. The DNA sequence is as follows: TGCAGCGTTCCTGACTATGGATCCATTCAGTACTTC. It is translated as CSVPDYGSIQYF.